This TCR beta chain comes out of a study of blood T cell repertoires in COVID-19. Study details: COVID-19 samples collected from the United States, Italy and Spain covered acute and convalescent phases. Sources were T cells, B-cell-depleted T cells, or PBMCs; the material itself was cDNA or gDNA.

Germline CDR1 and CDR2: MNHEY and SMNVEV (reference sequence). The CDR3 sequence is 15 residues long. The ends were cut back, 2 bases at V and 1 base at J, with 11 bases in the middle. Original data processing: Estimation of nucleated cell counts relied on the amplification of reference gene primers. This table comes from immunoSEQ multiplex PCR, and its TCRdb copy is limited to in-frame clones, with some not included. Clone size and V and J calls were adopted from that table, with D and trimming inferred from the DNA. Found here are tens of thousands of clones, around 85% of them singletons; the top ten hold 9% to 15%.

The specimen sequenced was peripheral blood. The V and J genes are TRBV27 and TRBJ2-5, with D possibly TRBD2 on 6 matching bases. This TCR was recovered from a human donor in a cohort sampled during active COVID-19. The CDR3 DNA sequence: TGTGCCAGCAGTTTAAGGAGGGTGTCCCAAGAGACCCAGTACTTC. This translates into CASSLRRVSQETQYF.